Sequencing of this T cell receptor (beta chain) was carried out in a study of CD8+ T cells in alopecia areata. RNA was isolated and reverse transcribed to cDNA, the sequencing template. The repertoire was sequenced with immunoSEQ multiplex PCR; TCRdb's copy has only in-frame clones and lacks some. The sample consists of around 210,000 clones, over 60% of them appearing once. The table lists this clone with a few counts. The treatment denotes: oral pan-JAK inhibitor, 5-10 mg twice daily. CDR1 MNHEY and CDR2 SVGAGI come from the germline V gene. Trimming left V 2 bases short and J 10 bases short, with 12 bases between. The CDR3 covers 14 residues.

V gene TRBV6-5 combines with J gene TRBJ1-6, with unresolved D. The source of this sequence is a human donor with alopecia areata. Sequencing used CD4+ T cells sorted from blood, obtained at week 4, from a patient treated with tofacitinib. The CDR3 reads CASSYPSPGSPLHF. Written as DNA, the CDR3 is TGTGCCAGCAGTTACCCCTCCCCGGGGTCACCCCTCCACTTT.